Shown below are 26 T cell receptor beta chains from a single sample sequenced in a study of blood T cell repertoires in COVID-19. Only in-frame clones appear in the TCRdb table, and some are missing; sequencing was by immunoSEQ multiplex PCR. This sample has around 260,000 clones, with around nine tenths found just once. The sample taken for sequencing was PBMCs or T cells enriched from blood (not recorded which). The receptors originated from a woman aged 30 to 39 who had recovered from COVID-19.

This clone was picked up a small number of times. The rearrangement links TRBV29-1 to TRBJ1-4; 7 bases are a match to TRBD1. In germline, CDR1 is SQVTM, CDR2 ANQGSEA. The CDR3 is 16 amino acids. J was trimmed by 1 base and V by 5 bases; bases with no gene match: 10. CDR3 sequence reads: CSVRWTGGRTNEKLFF. The CDR3 DNA reads TGCAGCGTTCGGTGGACAGGTGGGAGAACTAATGAAAAACTGTTTTTT.

The J gene is TRBJ1-1, the V gene TRBV10-3, with 9 bases fitting TRBD1. Germline V CDR1 and CDR2: ENHRY, SYGVKD. Losses at the gene ends were 4 bases for V and 4 bases for J; bases not matched to a gene: 1. The CDR3 length is 13 residues. The CDR3 reads CAISGTGVTEAFF. The CDR3 DNA follows: TGTGCCATCAGTGGGACAGGGGTCACTGAAGCTTTCTTT.

The J gene is TRBJ1-1, the V gene TRBV19; no clear D gene. The germline V gene encodes CDR1 LNHDA and CDR2 SQIVND (reference sequence). CDR3 length equals 13 residues. Trimming took off 0 bases at V and 11 bases at J, with 13 bases between the two ends. The CDR3 bases are TGTGCCAGTAGTATAGATCGGGATGGATCGGCTTTCTTT. Encoded protein: CASSIDRDGSAFF. The full variable domain, with the rest looked up from reference TRBV19 and TRBJ1-1, is DGGITQSPKYLFRKEGQNVTLSCEQNLNHDAMYWYRQDPGQGLRLIYYSQIVNDFQKGDIAEGYSVSREKKESFPLTVTSAQKNPTAFYLCASSIDRDGSAFFGQGTRLTVV.

As regards this clone: Compared with germline, one end of the junction differs, possibly owing to a read error. V and J are TRBV2 and TRBJ1-3; tentative D call: TRBD1 (5 bases). The CDR3 consists of 15 residues. Germline loops: CDR1 SNHLY, CDR2 FYNNEI. The CDR3 sequence: CASSEDSSSGNTIYF. CDR3 sequence (DNA): TGTGCCAGCAGCGAAGACAGCAGCTCTGGAAACACCATATATTTT.

This clone was detected a few times. The chain employs TRBV6-2 or TRBV6-3 and TRBJ2-7; TRBD2 matches at 10 bases. The CDR3 totals 15 residues. From germline, CDR1 is MNHEY and CDR2 SVGEGT. V shed 2 bases, J shed 3 bases, and the junction held 4 bases outside the gene matches. The CDR3 reads CASSYLASGSYEQYF. CDR3 DNA sequence: TGTGCCAGCAGTTACCTCGCTAGCGGGAGCTACGAGCAGTACTTC.

V and J are TRBV7-2 and TRBJ1-1; D is unclear. The CDR3 is 16 amino acids. Germline V gene sequence: CDR1 SGHTA, CDR2 FQGNSA. Trimming pared 1 base from V and 6 bases from J, leaving 18 bases between. CDR3 nucleotides: TGTGCCAGCAGCTTAGAGAGGCAGGCGGGCATCCCTGAAGCTTTCTTT. This translates into CASSLERQAGIPEAFF.

The genes are TRBV28 and TRBJ2-3, with D hard to call. The germline V gene has CDR1 MDHEN and CDR2 SYDVKM. The ends were cut back, 3 bases at V and 6 bases at J, with 16 bases in the middle. The CDR3 is made up of 15 amino acids. The CDR3 here is CASSFEPSLVDTQYF. The CDR3 DNA sequence: TGTGCCAGCAGTTTTGAGCCTAGTTTGGTGGATACGCAGTATTTT.

The J gene is TRBJ2-7, the V gene TRBV4-2, with 12 bases lining up with TRBD2. CDR3 length: 18 residues. Unmatched junction bases numbered 8, after V lost 2 bases and J lost 0 bases. Per germline, CDR1 LGHNA and CDR2 YNFKEQ. The CDR3 bases are TGTGCCAGCAGCCAATACGCGGGACTAGCGGGTCTCTCCTACGAGCAGTACTTC. This codes for CASSQYAGLAGLSYEQYF.

V and J are TRBV7-2 and TRBJ2-3, with 9 bases identical to TRBD2. Trimming cost V 7 bases and J 4 bases; bases outside gene matches: 6. The CDR3 spans 14 residues. The germline V gene has CDR1 SGHTA and CDR2 FQGNSA. DNA of the CDR3: TGTGCCAGCATCTTCCGCGGGGGGGCAGATACGCAGTATTTT. Residues: CASIFRGGADTQYF.

This clone appeared once. The rearrangement links TRBV2 to TRBJ2-7; D may be TRBD1 (5 bases). The germline V gene has CDR1 SNHLY and CDR2 FYNNEI. This CDR3 is 14 amino acids long. The V gene lost 3 bases and the J gene lost 5 bases, with 14 bases spanning the gap. CDR3 protein: CASSEIDSGDEQYF. CDR3 nucleotide sequence: TGTGCCAGCAGTGAGATCGACAGTGGGGACGAGCAGTACTTC.

This sequence joins TRBV1 and TRBJ1-5; the listed D gene, TRBD1, was not tested against the DNA. TRBV1 is termed a pseudogene. The CDR3 spans 15 residues. CDR3 DNA: TGCACCAGCAGCCAAGTCCAGTTTGGTAATCAGCCCCAGCATTTT. This gives the protein CTSSQVQFGNQPQHF.

CDR3 sequence (DNA): TGCAGTGCTAGTGTGGCTAGCGTCCAAGAGACCCAGTACTTC. Amino acid sequence: CSASVASVQETQYF. The J gene is TRBJ2-5, the V gene TRBV20-1, with a possible D match to TRBD2 (6 bases). Germline CDR1 is DFQATT and CDR2 is SNEGSKA (reference sequence). V lost 3 bases and J lost 1, with 12 bases in between. This CDR3 spans 14 amino acids.

This chain uses TRBV4-3 with TRBJ2-7; 7 nucleotides line up with TRBD1. The germline CDR1 and CDR2 sequences are LGHNA and YSLEER. The CDR3 is made up of 15 amino acids. Trimming took 6 bases from V and 0 from J; bases not matched to a gene: 8. In DNA form, the CDR3 reads TGCGCCAGCAGTTATCAACAGGGGAGCTCCTACGAGCAGTACTTC. It yields the protein CASSYQQGSSYEQYF.

The chain recombines TRBV7-3 with TRBJ1-2; unclear D gene. The germline gives CDR1 SGHTA, CDR2 FQGTGA. V gave up 2 bases and J gave up 2 bases, with 6 bases separating them. The CDR3 has 13 amino acids. This CDR3 reads CASSLDQNYGYTF. The CDR3 DNA reads as TGTGCCAGCAGCTTAGATCAGAACTATGGCTACACCTTC.

V gene TRBV6-2 or TRBV6-3 combines with J gene TRBJ2-3; the match to TRBD1 covers 9 bases. This CDR3 comprises 15 residues. CDR1 and CDR2 (germline): MNHEY, SVGEGT. Trimming removed 6 bases from V and 4 bases from J; junction bases left unmatched: 8. For the CDR3, the DNA is TGTGCCAGCAGCCATACAGGGGGCAACGCAGATACGCAGTATTTT. Protein product: CASSHTGGNADTQYF.

The J gene is TRBJ1-2, the V gene TRBV5-1; D perhaps matches TRBD1 (5 bases). Germline lookup yields CDR1 SGHRS and CDR2 YFSETQ. The CDR3 runs to 16 residues. Trimming pared 1 base from V and 4 bases from J, leaving 17 bases between. The DNA for the CDR3 is TGCGCCAGCAGCTTGAACGGACCGGGCCAGGGCTATGGCTACACCTTC. Protein sequence: CASSLNGPGQGYGYTF.

J is TRBJ2-5 and V is TRBV11-1; D is ambiguous. The CDR3 is 13 residues long. Trimming removed 0 bases at V and 5 bases at J, with 7 bases between. Germline V gene lookup returns CDR1 SGHAT and CDR2 FQDESV (reference sequence). This CDR3 reads CASSLAERETQYF. The CDR3 bases are TGTGCCAGCAGCTTAGCGGAGAGGGAGACCCAGTACTTC.

This rearrangement joins TRBV7-2 to TRBJ1-4; the match to TRBD1 covers 7 bases. The CDR3 runs 20 residues. The germline V gene encodes CDR1 SGHTA and CDR2 FQGNSA. J gave up 0 bases and V 0 bases, and 13 bases lay outside the gene matches. CDR3 nucleotides: TGTGCCAGCAGCTTAGCGGTGTTCGTAACGCAGGGGGCAACTAATGAAAAACTGTTTTTT. This codes for CASSLAVFVTQGATNEKLFF.

This chain joins TRBV3-1 (or the pseudogene TRBV3-2) and TRBJ2-7; 10 nucleotides match TRBD1. The CDR3 runs to 16 residues. Germline-derived CDR1 and CDR2 are LGHDT and YNNKEL (reference sequence). Germline trimming cut 1 base from V and 2 bases from J; bases unmatched to any gene: 5. CDR3 protein: CASSQALGTGAYEQYF. DNA of the CDR3: TGTGCCAGCAGCCAAGCTCTCGGGACAGGGGCCTACGAGCAGTACTTC.

This sequence joins TRBV4-3 and TRBJ2-1; maybe TRBD2 (5 bases). V was pared by 0 bases and J by 8 bases, with 8 bases between. CDR1 is LGHNA, CDR2 YSLEER, per germline. CDR3 length: 13 residues. The CDR3 DNA reads TGCGCCAGCAGCCAAGACGGAGGCTATGAGCAGTTCTTC. Protein product: CASSQDGGYEQFF.

The rearrangement links TRBV5-1 to TRBJ1-1; D gene unclear. The CDR3 covers 15 residues. V was clipped by 0 bases and J by 0 bases, with 9 bases between them. In germline, CDR1 is SGHRS, CDR2 YFSETQ. The CDR3 loop is CASSLGGGLNTEAFF. CDR3 bases: TGCGCCAGCAGCTTGGGGGGAGGCTTGAACACTGAAGCTTTCTTT. The full variable domain, its missing parts supplied by reference TRBV5-1 and TRBJ1-1, is KAGVTQTPRYLIKTRGQQVTLSCSPISGHRSVSWYQQTPGQGLQFLFEYFSETQRNKGNFPGRFSGRQFSNSRSEMNVSTLELGDSALYLCASSLGGGLNTEAFFGQGTRLTVV.

This chain connects TRBV7-3 to TRBJ2-1, with 9 nucleotides matching TRBD2. There are 15 residues in the CDR3. Germline loops: CDR1 SGHTA, CDR2 FQGTGA. Germline trimming cut 5 bases from V and 9 bases from J; bases unmatched to any gene: 11. CDR3 residues: CASSRGDSGRGEQFF. CDR3 in DNA: TGTGCCAGCAGCCGGGGCGATAGCGGGAGAGGTGAGCAGTTCTTC.

The chain has TRBV28 and TRBJ1-4; unclear D gene. Trimming left V 1 base short and J 7 bases short, with 4 bases between. There are 12 residues in the CDR3. Germline V gene lookup returns CDR1 MDHEN and CDR2 SYDVKM. The CDR3 protein is CASSLSVEKLFF. For the CDR3, the DNA is TGTGCCAGCAGTTTATCAGTTGAAAAACTGTTTTTT. The variable domain in full, with the rest retrieved from reference TRBV28 and TRBJ1-4, is DVKVTQSSRYLVKRTGEKVFLECVQDMDHENMFWYRQDPGLGLRLIYFSYDVKMKEKGDIPEGYSVSREKKERFSLILESASTNQTSMYLCASSLSVEKLFFGSGTQLSVL.

The chain combines TRBV5-4 with TRBJ2-5; 16 bases align to TRBD2. The trim removed 3 bases at V and 2 bases at J, leaving 4 bases unmatched. The CDR3 is 17 residues long. Germline values: CDR1 SGHNT, CDR2 YYREEE (reference sequence). The CDR3: CASSSGLAGGGQETQYF. The CDR3 nucleotides read TGTGCCAGCAGCTCGGGACTAGCGGGAGGGGGGCAAGAGACCCAGTACTTC.

This clone has only one observation. The genes are TRBV7-3 and TRBJ2-5; TRBD2 is a possible D gene (5 bases). V shed 1 base and J shed 1 base, with 10 bases lying between them. The CDR3 is 15 residues long. The germline V gene encodes CDR1 SGHTA and CDR2 FQGTGA. CDR3: CASSLIGGPQETQYF. The CDR3 DNA reads TGTGCCAGCAGCTTAATCGGAGGCCCCCAAGAGACCCAGTACTTC.

The chain carries TRBV28 and TRBJ1-2; 9 bases are a match to TRBD1. CDR3 length: 16 residues. Germline CDR1 MDHEN, CDR2 SYDVKM. The V gene end was trimmed by 4 bases and the J gene end by 1 base; junction bases not matched to a gene: 7. The CDR3 sequence: CASSSQGAGDNYGYTF. The DNA for the CDR3 is TGTGCCAGCAGTTCACAGGGGGCGGGGGATAACTATGGCTACACCTTC.